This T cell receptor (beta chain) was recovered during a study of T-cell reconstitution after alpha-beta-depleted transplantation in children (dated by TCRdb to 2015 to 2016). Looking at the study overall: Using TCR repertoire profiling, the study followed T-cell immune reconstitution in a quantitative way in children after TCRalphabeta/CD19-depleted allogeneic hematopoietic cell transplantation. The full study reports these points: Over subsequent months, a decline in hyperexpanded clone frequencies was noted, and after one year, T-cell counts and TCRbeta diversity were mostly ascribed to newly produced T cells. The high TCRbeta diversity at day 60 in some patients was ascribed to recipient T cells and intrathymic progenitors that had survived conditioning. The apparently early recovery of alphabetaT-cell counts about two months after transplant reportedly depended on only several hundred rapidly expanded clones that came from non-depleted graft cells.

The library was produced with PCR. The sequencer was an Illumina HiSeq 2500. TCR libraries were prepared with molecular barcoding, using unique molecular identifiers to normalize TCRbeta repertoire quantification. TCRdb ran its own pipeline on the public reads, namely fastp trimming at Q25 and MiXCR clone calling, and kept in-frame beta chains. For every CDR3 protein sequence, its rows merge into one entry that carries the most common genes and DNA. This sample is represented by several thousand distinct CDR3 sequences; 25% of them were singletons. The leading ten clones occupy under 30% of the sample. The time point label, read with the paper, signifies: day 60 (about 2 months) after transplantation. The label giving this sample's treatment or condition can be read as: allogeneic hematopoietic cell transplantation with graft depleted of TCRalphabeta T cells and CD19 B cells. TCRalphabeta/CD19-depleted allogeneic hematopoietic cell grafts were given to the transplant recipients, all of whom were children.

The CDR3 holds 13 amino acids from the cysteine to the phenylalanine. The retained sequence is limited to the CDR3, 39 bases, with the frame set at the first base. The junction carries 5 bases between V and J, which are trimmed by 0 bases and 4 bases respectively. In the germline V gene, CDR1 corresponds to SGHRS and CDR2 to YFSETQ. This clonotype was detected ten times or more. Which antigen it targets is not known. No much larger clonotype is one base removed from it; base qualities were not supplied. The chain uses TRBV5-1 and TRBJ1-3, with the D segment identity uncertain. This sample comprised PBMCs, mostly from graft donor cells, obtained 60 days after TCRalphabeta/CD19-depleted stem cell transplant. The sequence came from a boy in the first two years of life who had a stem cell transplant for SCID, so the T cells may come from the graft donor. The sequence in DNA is TGCGCCAGCAGCTTGGCTGCCGGAAACACCATATATTTT. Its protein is CASSLAAGNTIYF.